The present TCR beta chain was sequenced within a study of shared clonotypes between healthy human individuals. The study's findings and limits: Compared with memory subsets, naive subsets generally had larger estimated richness.

Of note for this clone: No antigen is known for it.

Per sorted-subset replicate PCR, input was roughly 200 ng DNA, representing around 28,000 T cell genomes. The repertoire was sequenced with immunoSEQ multiplex PCR; TCRdb's copy has only in-frame clones and lacks some. The table has about 1 million clones, roughly 80% seen once. V was clipped by 6 bases and J by 5 bases; unmatched bases: 11. Germline V gene data show CDR1 as SGHDN and CDR2 as FVKESK. The CDR3 runs to 16 residues. The rearrangement links TRBV14 to TRBJ2-5; 11 nucleotides align to TRBD1. The clonotype comes from a man between 18 and 35 years old in good health. The sequenced material came from memory CD4+ T cells sorted from blood. Regarding subset: CD45RA-negative fraction. CDR3 coding DNA: TGTGCCAGCAGTCGGGACAGGGGGATAGCGGGGGAGACCCAGTACTTC. It specifies CASSRDRGIAGETQYF. The complete variable domain, with remaining parts taken from reference TRBV14 and TRBJ2-5, reads EAGVTQFPSHSVIEKGQTVTLRCDPISGHDNLYWYRRVMGKEIKFLLHFVKESKQDESGMPNNRFLAERTGGTYSTLKVQPAELEDSGVYFCASSRDRGIAGETQYFGPGTRLLVL.